Given below is one T cell receptor (beta chain) in context. This specimen comes from a study of blood T cell repertoires in COVID-19. Study information: Material from acute and convalescent COVID-19 was sourced from the United States, Italy and Spain. T cells, B-cell-depleted T cells, or PBMCs provided the cDNA or gDNA that served as material.

Per germline, CDR1 SGHDT and CDR2 YYEEEE. The CDR3 spans 16 residues. Trimming left V 0 bases short and J 4 bases short, with 16 bases between. Authors' analysis steps: Estimation of nucleated cell counts was performed using reference gene primer amplification. Generated by immunoSEQ multiplex PCR, the TCRdb table keeps only in-frame clones and is missing some. The DNA gave D and trimming, while V, J and clone size come from that table. The sample carries 400,000 to 450,000 clones, about 91% recorded once. One Seattle source followed patients from active infection through their disease course. The receptor comes from a woman aged 45-65 years with COVID-19, enrolled during active disease. The specimen was peripheral blood. The chain joins TRBV5-6 to TRBJ1-2; D is unresolved. The CDR3 is CASSLAVATAAYGYTF. The CDR3 DNA reads as TGTGCCAGCAGCTTGGCTGTTGCCACAGCAGCCTATGGCTACACCTTC. Full variable domain (outside the CDR3, taken from reference TRBV5-6 and TRBJ1-2): DAGVTQSPTHLIKTRGQQVTLRCSPKSGHDTVSWYQQALGQGPQFIFQYYEEEERQRGNFPDRFSGHQFPNYSSELNVNALLLGDSALYLCASSLAVATAAYGYTFGSGTRLTVV.